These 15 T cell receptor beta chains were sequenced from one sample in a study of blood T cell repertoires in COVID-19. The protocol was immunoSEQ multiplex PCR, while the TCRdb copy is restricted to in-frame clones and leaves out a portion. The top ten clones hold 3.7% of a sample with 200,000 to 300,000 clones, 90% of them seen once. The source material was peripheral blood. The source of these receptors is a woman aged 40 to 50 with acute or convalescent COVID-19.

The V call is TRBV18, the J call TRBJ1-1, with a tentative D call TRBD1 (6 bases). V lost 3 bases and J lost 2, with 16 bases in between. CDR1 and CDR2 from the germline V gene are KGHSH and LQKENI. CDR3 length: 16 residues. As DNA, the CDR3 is TGTGCCAGCTCACCCAGTCAACAGGGACCAAACACTGAAGCTTTCTTT. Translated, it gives CASSPSQQGPNTEAFF.

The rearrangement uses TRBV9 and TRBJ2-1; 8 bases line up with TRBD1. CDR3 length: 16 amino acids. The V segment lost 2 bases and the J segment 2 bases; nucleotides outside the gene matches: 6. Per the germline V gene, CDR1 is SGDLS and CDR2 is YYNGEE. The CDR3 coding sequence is TGTGCCAGCAGCGTGGCGACAGGGGCCGCCTACAATGAGCAGTTCTTC. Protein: CASSVATGAAYNEQFF.

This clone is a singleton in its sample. This chain's CDR3 is CASRQVVSGNTIYF. In DNA, the CDR3 is TGTGCCAGCAGACAGGTTGTCTCTGGAAACACCATATATTTT. V and J are TRBV11-2 and TRBJ1-3, with D possibly being TRBD1 (5 bases). The CDR3 runs 14 residues. Between the trimmed V and J ends, which lost 6 bases and 0 bases, there was a span of 9 bases. Germline lookup yields CDR1 SGHAT and CDR2 FQNNGV.

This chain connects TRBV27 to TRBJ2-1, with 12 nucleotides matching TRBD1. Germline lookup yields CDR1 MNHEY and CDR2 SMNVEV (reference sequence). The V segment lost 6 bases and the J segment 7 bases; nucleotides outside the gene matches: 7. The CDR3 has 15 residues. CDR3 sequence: CASSWGTGGWNEQFF. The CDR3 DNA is TGTGCCAGCAGCTGGGGGACAGGGGGCTGGAATGAGCAGTTCTTC.

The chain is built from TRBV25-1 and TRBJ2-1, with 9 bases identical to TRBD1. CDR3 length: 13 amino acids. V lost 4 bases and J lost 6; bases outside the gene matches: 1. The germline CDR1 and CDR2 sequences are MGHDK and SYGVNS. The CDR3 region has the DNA TGTGCCAGCAGTGGGGACAGGGTCAATGAGCAGTTCTTC. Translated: CASSGDRVNEQFF.

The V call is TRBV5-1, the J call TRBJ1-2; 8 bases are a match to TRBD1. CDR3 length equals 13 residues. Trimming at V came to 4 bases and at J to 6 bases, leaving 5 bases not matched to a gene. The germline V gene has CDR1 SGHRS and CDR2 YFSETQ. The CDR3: CASSGKTGDGYTF. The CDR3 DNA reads TGCGCCAGCAGCGGAAAGACAGGGGATGGCTACACCTTC.

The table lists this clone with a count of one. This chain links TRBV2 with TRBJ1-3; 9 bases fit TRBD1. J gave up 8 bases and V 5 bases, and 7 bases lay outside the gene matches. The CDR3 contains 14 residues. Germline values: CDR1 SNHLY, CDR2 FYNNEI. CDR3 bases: TGTGCCAGCAGTCCCCGGACAGGGGCAGACACCATATATTTT. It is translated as CASSPRTGADTIYF. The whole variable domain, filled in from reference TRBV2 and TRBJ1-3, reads EPEVTQTPSHQVTQMGQEVILRCVPISNHLYFYWYRQILGQKVEFLVSFYNNEISEKSEIFDDQFSVERPDGSNFTLKIRSTKLEDSAMYFCASSPRTGADTIYFGEGSWLTVV.

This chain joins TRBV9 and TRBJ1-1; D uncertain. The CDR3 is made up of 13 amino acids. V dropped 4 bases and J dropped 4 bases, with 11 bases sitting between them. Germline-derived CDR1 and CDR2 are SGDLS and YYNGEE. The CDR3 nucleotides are TGTGCCAGCAGCCGTGCGGTGAGCACTGAAGCTTTCTTT. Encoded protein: CASSRAVSTEAFF.

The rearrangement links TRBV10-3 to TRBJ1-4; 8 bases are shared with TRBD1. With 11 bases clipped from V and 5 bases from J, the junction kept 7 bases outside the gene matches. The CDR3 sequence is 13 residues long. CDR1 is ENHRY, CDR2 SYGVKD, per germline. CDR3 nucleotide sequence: TGTGCCTCTCACGGACAGGGAAATGAAAAACTGTTTTTT. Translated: CASHGQGNEKLFF.

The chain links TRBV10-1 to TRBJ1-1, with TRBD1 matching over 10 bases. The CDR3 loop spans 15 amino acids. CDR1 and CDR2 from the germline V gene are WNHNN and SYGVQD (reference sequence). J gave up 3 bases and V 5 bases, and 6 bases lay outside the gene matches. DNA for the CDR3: TGCGCCAGCAGTCGGGACAGGGGAACGTACACTGAAGCTTTCTTT. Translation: CASSRDRGTYTEAFF.

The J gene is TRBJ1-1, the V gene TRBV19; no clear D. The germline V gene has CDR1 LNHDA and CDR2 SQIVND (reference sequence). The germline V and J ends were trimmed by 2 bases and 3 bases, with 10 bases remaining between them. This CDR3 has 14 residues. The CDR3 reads CASSIRHRDTEAFF. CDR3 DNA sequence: TGTGCCAGTAGTATACGGCACCGGGACACTGAAGCTTTCTTT.

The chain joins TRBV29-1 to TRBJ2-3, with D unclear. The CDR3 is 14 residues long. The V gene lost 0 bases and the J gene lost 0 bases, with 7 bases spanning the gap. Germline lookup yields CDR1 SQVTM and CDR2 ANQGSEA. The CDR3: CSVEDQLSTDTQYF. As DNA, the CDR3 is TGCAGCGTTGAAGATCAACTTAGCACAGATACGCAGTATTTT.

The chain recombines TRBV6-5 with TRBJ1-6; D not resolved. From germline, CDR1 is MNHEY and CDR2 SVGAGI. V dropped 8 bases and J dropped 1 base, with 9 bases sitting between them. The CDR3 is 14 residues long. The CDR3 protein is CASGRSSYNSPLHF. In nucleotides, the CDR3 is TGTGCCAGCGGGAGGTCTTCCTATAATTCACCCCTCCACTTT.

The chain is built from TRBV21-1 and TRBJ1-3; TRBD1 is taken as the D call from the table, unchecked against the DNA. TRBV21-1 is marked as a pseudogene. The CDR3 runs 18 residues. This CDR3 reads CASGKPQSPDRVGNTIYF. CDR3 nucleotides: TGTGCCAGCGGCAAACCTCAGTCCCCGGACAGGGTGGGAAACACCATATATTTT.

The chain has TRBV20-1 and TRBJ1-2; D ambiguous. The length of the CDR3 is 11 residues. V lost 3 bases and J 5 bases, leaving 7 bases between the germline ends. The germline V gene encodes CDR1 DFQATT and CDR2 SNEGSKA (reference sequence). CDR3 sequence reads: CSASHSYGYTF. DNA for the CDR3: TGCAGTGCTAGCCACAGTTATGGCTACACCTTC.